The 18 T cell receptor beta chains below all came from one sample that was sequenced in a study of T cell repertoires in cytomegalovirus infection. MiXCR, run by TCRdb on the reads, gives a single entry per CDR3 protein. The table shows 300,000 to 400,000 distinct CDR3 sequences, with approximately 32% occurring only once. Their specific antigens are unknown. The input for sequencing was cultured PBMCs, taken from culture after CMV antigen stimulation. Receptors originate from a human donor in good health (CMV status not recorded). Some clones in this sample may be carry-over from other donors' samples.

The chain uses TRBV12-3 or TRBV12-4 and TRBJ2-1; either TRBD1 or TRBD2 may supply D (5 bases each). The length of the CDR3 is 13 residues. Trimming stripped 7 bases from V and 8 bases from J, with 15 bases between. CDR3 loop: CASTPRGRDEQFF. In nucleotides, the CDR3 is TGTGCCAGCACCCCCCGGGGACGGGATGAGCAGTTCTTC.

This clonotype came up many times. This chain joins TRBV5-4 and TRBJ1-2, with 8 nucleotides matching TRBD1. CDR1 is SGHNT, CDR2 YYREEE, per germline (reference sequence). This CDR3 has 17 amino acids. The ends lost 2 bases at V and 0 bases at J; junction bases unmatched: 9. The CDR3 DNA sequence: TGTGCCAGCAGCTTAGGTAGAGGGACAGGAACTAACTATGGCTACACCTTC. Encoded protein: CASSLGRGTGTNYGYTF.

The table lists this clonotype with a count of one. The J gene is TRBJ2-1, the V gene TRBV19; D gene unclear. The CDR3 contains 11 residues. Trimming took 3 bases from V and 8 from J, leaving 5 bases between them. The germline CDR1 and CDR2 sequences are LNHDA and SQIVND (reference sequence). The CDR3 is CASSIEDEQFF. CDR3 sequence (DNA): TGTGCCAGTAGTATTGAAGATGAGCAGTTCTTC.

This clonotype has more than one count but fewer than ten. This chain links TRBV7-9 with TRBJ1-3; D may be TRBD1 (5 bases). V was clipped by 5 bases and J by 0 bases, with 14 bases between them. From germline, CDR1 is SEHNR and CDR2 FQNEAQ (reference sequence). The CDR3 consists of 16 residues. The CDR3 coding sequence is TGTGCCAGCAGCACCCAGACAGCACCCTCTGGAAACACCATATATTTT. It yields the protein CASSTQTAPSGNTIYF.

J is TRBJ1-2 and V is TRBV6-8, with 7 positions matching TRBD1. CDR3 length equals 17 residues. Losses at the gene ends were 5 bases for V and 4 bases for J; bases not matched to a gene: 16. CDR1 and CDR2 from the germline V gene are MNHGY and SAAAGT. CDR3 nucleotide sequence: TGTGCCAGCAGTCAGAGTAGCCGAGGGGGCGACATCTATGGCTACACCTTC. The encoded protein is CASSQSSRGGDIYGYTF.

This clonotype was counted at least ten times. The rearrangement joins TRBV12-3 or TRBV12-4 to TRBJ2-2; D tentatively fits TRBD1 or TRBD2 (6 bases each). The CDR3 contains 15 residues. With 6 bases removed from V and 4 bases from J, the gap between germline ends came to 15 bases. This chain's CDR3 is CASRPGGAATGELFF. The CDR3 nucleotides read TGTGCCAGCAGACCCGGGGGCGCGGCCACCGGGGAGCTGTTTTTT.

J is TRBJ1-1 and V is TRBV20-1, with 8 positions matching TRBD1. CDR1 and CDR2 from the germline V gene are DFQATT and SNEGSKA (reference sequence). V dropped 3 bases and J dropped 5; count of bases not matched to a gene: 2. The CDR3 is 12 amino acids. Here the CDR3 DNA reads TGCAGTGCTAGCCAGGGGGCAACTGAAGCTTTCTTT. Its protein is CSASQGATEAFF.

The V and J genes are TRBV11-2 and TRBJ2-3; D perhaps matches TRBD1 (6 bases). Between the trimmed V and J ends, which lost 5 bases and 0 bases, there was a span of 15 bases. Germline V gives CDR1 SGHAT, CDR2 FQNNGV. The CDR3 has 16 residues. The CDR3 sequence is CASSPGQTSSTDTQYF. The CDR3 DNA reads TGTGCCAGCAGCCCCGGACAGACCTCTAGCACAGATACGCAGTATTTT.

This clonotype was counted at least ten times. V is TRBV7-9 and J is TRBJ2-7; D uncertain. The germline V gene has CDR1 SEHNR and CDR2 FQNEAQ (reference sequence). There are 14 residues in the CDR3. Trimming pared 7 bases from V and 0 bases from J, leaving 13 bases between. In DNA, the CDR3 is TGTGCCAGCAAGGGCCAGGCCAACTCCTACGAGCAGTACTTC. This gives the protein CASKGQANSYEQYF.

The J gene is TRBJ1-4, the V gene TRBV6-1; D is undetermined. The germline CDR1 and CDR2 sequences are MNHNS and SASEGT. V lost 5 bases to trimming and J lost 4 bases, with 8 bases between them. There are 13 residues in the CDR3. This CDR3 is CASSLVINEKLFF. CDR3 in DNA: TGTGCCAGCAGTCTAGTTATTAATGAAAAACTGTTTTTT.

V usage is TRBV12-3 or TRBV12-4 and J usage is TRBJ2-3; unclear D gene. Trimming removed 0 bases from V and 10 bases from J, with 11 bases in between. The CDR3 is made up of 13 amino acids. CDR3 amino acids: CASSLAVGIAQYF. Written as DNA, the CDR3 is TGTGCCAGCAGTTTAGCTGTCGGCATAGCGCAGTATTTT.

CDR3 DNA sequence: TGTGCCAGCAGCCAAGAATTGGCGGGAGGGAGTCAAGATACGCAGTATTTT. It codes for CASSQELAGGSQDTQYF. The chain is built from TRBV4-2 and TRBJ2-3; the match to TRBD2 covers 9 bases. The V and J ends lost 0 bases and 5 bases, in that order; junction bases with no gene match: 9. The V gene's germline CDR1 is LGHNA and CDR2 YNFKEQ. This CDR3 is built from 17 residues.

This clonotype was recorded a few times. J is TRBJ1-1 and V is TRBV12-3 or TRBV12-4, with a weak D call TRBD1 (5 bases). Trimming left V 4 bases short and J 4 bases short, with 13 bases between. The CDR3 length is 14 residues. The CDR3 coding sequence is TGTGCCAGCAGTTGGGGCCGACGTGGCACTGAAGCTTTCTTT. It yields the protein CASSWGRRGTEAFF.

The chain recombines TRBV20-1 with TRBJ2-7; possibly TRBD1 for D (6 bases). V lost 3 bases and J 1 base, leaving 16 bases between the germline ends. Germline V gene sequence: CDR1 DFQATT, CDR2 SNEGSKA (reference sequence). The length of the CDR3 is 15 residues. The CDR3 loop is CSASFPTTGSYEQYF. The CDR3, as DNA: TGCAGTGCTAGTTTCCCCACGACAGGATCCTACGAGCAGTACTTC.

This chain uses TRBV9 with TRBJ1-5; D gene ambiguous. The V end lost 1 base, the J end lost 8 bases, and 13 bases lay between the germline ends. The CDR3 has 14 amino acids. Germline V gives CDR1 SGDLS, CDR2 YYNGEE. CDR3 sequence: CASSVSPETEPQHF. The CDR3 region has the DNA TGTGCCAGCAGCGTAAGCCCAGAGACTGAGCCCCAGCATTTT.

The J gene is TRBJ1-5, the V gene TRBV27; possible D gene TRBD1, 5 bases. Germline V gene sequence: CDR1 MNHEY, CDR2 SMNVEV (reference sequence). There are 12 residues in the CDR3. The V end was cut by 6 bases, the J end by 8 bases, with 11 bases between. CDR3: CASRTQGKPQHF. The CDR3 DNA reads TGTGCCAGCAGAACCCAGGGAAAGCCCCAGCATTTT.

V usage is TRBV7-8 and J usage is TRBJ2-5; D call uncertain. V was shortened by 1 base and J by 4 bases, with 13 bases between the two germline ends. The CDR3 contains 15 residues. Germline values: CDR1 SGHVS, CDR2 FQNEAQ. The CDR3, as DNA: TGTGCCAGCAGCTTAGTAGAGATCACGAGAGAGACCCAGTACTTC. It specifies CASSLVEITRETQYF.

This rearrangement joins TRBV7-6 to TRBJ1-3; 7 positions match TRBD1. With 0 bases clipped from V and 3 bases from J, the junction kept 2 bases outside the gene matches. The CDR3 sequence is 15 residues long. Per germline, CDR1 SGHVS and CDR2 FNYEAQ. The DNA of the CDR3 is TGTGCCAGCAGCTTAGCGACAGGGAGTGGAAACACCATATATTTT. Amino acid sequence: CASSLATGSGNTIYF.